The 27 T cell receptor beta chains presented below share a single source sample, sequenced in a study of human T cells and chemical hapten exposure (dated by TCRdb to the early 2020s). In the paper's terms, the time point label means: pre-sensitization, week 0. This sample's treatment or condition label indicates: therapeutic diphenylcyclopropenone sensitization with weekly scalp DPC. Library preparation used RACE. Reads for this sample came from a NextSeq 500. TCRdb took the public reads, trimmed them with fastp at Q25, ran MiXCR for clone calling and kept in-frame beta chains. For every CDR3 protein sequence, its rows merge into one entry that carries the most common genes and DNA. The sample data list 95,000 to 150,000 distinct CDR3 sequences, and approximately 13% of these were observed just once. The biggest ten clones account for approximately 2.8% of the sample. The sample here was whole blood, taken in connection with sensitization to the hapten diphenylcyclopropenone (DPC). The receptor set was obtained from a woman aged 18-29 years with alopecia areata. Some clones in this sample may be carry-over from other donors' samples.

J is TRBJ2-3 and V is TRBV20-1; D may correspond to TRBD1 or TRBD2 (5 bases each). Trimming removed 0 bases at V and 2 bases at J, with 12 bases between. Looked up from germline, CDR1 is DFQATT and CDR2 is SNEGSKA (reference sequence). The CDR3 is 15 amino acids. The chain's CDR3 is CSARDYGAPTDTQYF. In DNA, the CDR3 is TGCAGTGCTAGAGATTACGGGGCTCCCACAGATACGCAGTATTTT.

Ten or more counts support this clonotype. The J gene is TRBJ1-1, the V gene TRBV29-1; 8 bases agree with TRBD1. The CDR3 has 13 residues. V was clipped by 5 bases and J by 0 bases; unmatched bases: 2. Germline values: CDR1 SQVTM, CDR2 ANQGSEA. The CDR3 nucleotides are TGCAGCGTTCACAGGGGGGTGAACACTGAAGCTTTCTTT. Protein product: CSVHRGVNTEAFF.

CDR3 in amino acids: CASSPWTSDEQYF. For the CDR3, the DNA is TGTGCCAGCTCACCATGGACTAGCGACGAGCAGTACTTC. This chain connects TRBV18 to TRBJ2-7; 9 bases line up with TRBD2. The CDR3 sequence is 13 residues long. Germline V CDR1 and CDR2: KGHSH, LQKENI. V shed 2 bases, J shed 5 bases, and the junction held 1 base outside the gene matches.

This sequence joins TRBV5-1 and TRBJ1-1, with D perhaps TRBD1 (5 bases). The CDR3 spans 14 residues. V was pared by 2 bases and J by 6 bases, with 14 bases between. Germline loops: CDR1 SGHRS, CDR2 YFSETQ. The CDR3 DNA follows: TGCGCCAGCAGCTTAGGTTCAGTGGGGGCTGAAGCTTTCTTT. This codes for CASSLGSVGAEAFF.

The chain joins TRBV29-1 to TRBJ2-7; D possibly uses TRBD1 or TRBD2 (5 bases each). CDR1 SQVTM and CDR2 ANQGSEA come from the germline V gene. The V gene lost 6 bases and the J gene lost 2 bases, with 11 bases spanning the gap. The CDR3 has 12 amino acids. The CDR3 sequence is CSVMTGPYEQYF. The CDR3 coding sequence is TGCAGCGTGATGACGGGACCCTACGAGCAGTACTTC.

The gene calls are TRBV9 and TRBJ2-7, with 7 bases identical to TRBD2. The CDR3 consists of 15 residues. Germline lookup yields CDR1 SGDLS and CDR2 YYNGEE. Losses at the gene ends were 0 bases for V and 2 bases for J; bases not matched to a gene: 5. CDR3 residues: CASSVAVGRAYEQYF. CDR3 sequence (DNA): TGTGCCAGCAGCGTAGCTGTGGGGAGGGCCTACGAGCAGTACTTC.

This clonotype occurred a few times. The V call is TRBV6-2 or TRBV6-3, the J call TRBJ2-7; no clear D gene. This CDR3 is built from 12 residues. The V end was cut by 6 bases, the J end by 0 bases, with 6 bases between. The germline CDR1 and CDR2 sequences are MNHEY and SVGEGT. The CDR3 protein is CASRDYSYEQYF. Here the CDR3 DNA reads TGTGCCAGCAGAGATTACTCCTACGAGCAGTACTTC.

This chain uses TRBV6-2 or TRBV6-3 with TRBJ2-7; 8 positions match TRBD2. CDR1 is MNHEY, CDR2 SVGEGT, per germline. The J segment lost 3 bases and the V segment lost 7 bases, leaving 11 bases of the junction unmatched. This CDR3 comprises 15 residues. The CDR3 DNA is TGTGCCAGCATTTCGGTTGGAGCGGGGGACTACGAGCAGTACTTC. Protein sequence: CASISVGAGDYEQYF.

This clonotype came up many times. The CDR3 region has the DNA TGTGCCAGCAGTCAAGGGCTAGCGGGGGATACGCAGTATTTT. It codes for CASSQGLAGDTQYF. V gene TRBV11-2 combines with J gene TRBJ2-3; 9 nucleotides match TRBD2. The CDR3 consists of 14 residues. The germline V gene encodes CDR1 SGHAT and CDR2 FQNNGV. Trimming cost V 6 bases and J 6 bases; bases outside gene matches: 7.

The genes are TRBV20-1 and TRBJ1-1; tentative D call: TRBD1 (5 bases). This CDR3 comprises 13 residues. From germline, CDR1 is DFQATT and CDR2 SNEGSKA (reference sequence). Trimming stripped 0 bases from V and 6 bases from J, with 11 bases between. The CDR3 is CSARDWGRAEAFF. CDR3 sequence (DNA): TGCAGTGCTAGAGATTGGGGGAGGGCTGAAGCTTTCTTT.

The rearrangement links TRBV3-1 to TRBJ1-5, with D uncertain. The CDR3 has 13 amino acids. Trimming stripped 3 bases from V and 3 bases from J, with 6 bases between. Germline V lookup: CDR1 LGHDT, CDR2 YNNKEL (reference sequence). The chain's CDR3 is CASSQESNQPQHF. The CDR3 nucleotides read TGTGCCAGCAGCCAGGAGTCCAATCAGCCCCAGCATTTT.

The J gene is TRBJ1-1, the V gene TRBV6-2 or TRBV6-3; TRBD1 aligns across 8 bases. J gave up 5 bases and V 6 bases, and 8 bases lay outside the gene matches. The CDR3 totals 14 residues. Germline-derived CDR1 and CDR2 are MNHEY and SVGEGT. The DNA of the CDR3 is TGTGCCAGCAGGCCTACAGGGGGGAGGACTGAAGCTTTCTTT. It encodes CASRPTGGRTEAFF.

This clonotype was detected only a few times. The chain recombines TRBV3-1 with TRBJ2-3; D is perhaps TRBD2 (7 bases). The V end lost 1 base, the J end lost 10 bases, and 18 bases lay between the germline ends. This CDR3 has 15 residues. Germline loops: CDR1 LGHDT, CDR2 YNNKEL (reference sequence). This CDR3 reads CASSQARTAAGAQYF. The DNA for the CDR3 is TGTGCCAGCAGCCAAGCCCGGACAGCGGCGGGGGCGCAGTATTTT.

V and J are TRBV7-8 and TRBJ1-2; TRBD1 agrees at 12 bases. The junction had 4 bases not matched to a gene; V was cut back by 1 base and J by 4 bases. The CDR3 covers 16 residues. CDR1 and CDR2 (germline): SGHVS, FQNEAQ. The CDR3 loop reads CASSLGDRGRSYGYTF. The DNA for the CDR3 is TGTGCCAGCAGCTTAGGGGACAGGGGGCGTTCCTATGGCTACACCTTC.

The table lists this clonotype with a few counts. CDR3 nucleotides: TGTGCCAGCAGTTCCCGACAGGGGTCCTACGAGCAGTACTTC. It is translated as CASSSRQGSYEQYF. The chain has TRBV27 and TRBJ2-7; 8 bases are a match to TRBD1. CDR3 size: 14 residues. Germline CDR1 reads MNHEY; CDR2 reads SMNVEV (reference sequence). Trimming removed 4 bases from V and 1 base from J; junction bases left unmatched: 3.

This clonotype was seen more than once but under ten times. The chain links TRBV19 to TRBJ1-5; no reliable D call. The CDR3 is 14 residues long. V lost 7 bases and J 3 bases, leaving 13 bases between the germline ends. Looked up from germline, CDR1 is LNHDA and CDR2 is SQIVND (reference sequence). CDR3 sequence reads: CASTRVGFNQPQHF. In nucleotides, the CDR3 is TGTGCCAGTACTCGCGTAGGCTTCAATCAGCCCCAGCATTTT.

CDR3 loop: CASSPPIGEFNEKLFF. CDR3 coding DNA: TGTGCCAGCAGCCCCCCAATCGGGGAGTTTAATGAAAAACTGTTTTTT. The V and J genes are TRBV7-9 and TRBJ1-4; D unresolved. The germline V and J ends were trimmed by 5 bases and 4 bases, with 17 bases remaining between them. The CDR3 is 16 amino acids. Looked up from germline, CDR1 is SEHNR and CDR2 is FQNEAQ (reference sequence).

This clonotype was seen more than once but under ten times. The V and J genes are TRBV20-1 and TRBJ1-4, with D hard to call. Germline V gene lookup returns CDR1 DFQATT and CDR2 SNEGSKA (reference sequence). The CDR3 sequence is 12 residues long. V was trimmed by 3 bases and J by 7 bases, leaving 9 bases between them. The CDR3 DNA reads TGCAGTGCTAGCGGTGCGACTGAAAAACTGTTTTTT. Translated, it gives CSASGATEKLFF.

This clonotype appeared a few times. The chain's CDR3 is CASSFDRGPSREKLFF. In DNA form, the CDR3 reads TGTGCCAGCAGTTTCGACAGGGGCCCTTCTCGGGAAAAACTGTTTTTT. The V and J genes are TRBV28 and TRBJ1-4, with TRBD1 matching 8 bases. Germline lookup yields CDR1 MDHEN and CDR2 SYDVKM. V shed 3 bases, J shed 8 bases, and the junction held 11 bases outside the gene matches. The CDR3 runs 16 residues.

The chain has TRBV19 and TRBJ2-7, with D possibly being TRBD1 or TRBD2 (5 bases each). V dropped 5 bases and J dropped 2 bases, with 13 bases sitting between them. The CDR3 runs to 14 residues. Looked up from germline, CDR1 is LNHDA and CDR2 is SQIVND (reference sequence). The CDR3 here is CASSWGTSTYEQYF. The CDR3 coding sequence is TGTGCCAGTAGTTGGGGGACCTCAACCTACGAGCAGTACTTC.

The chain recombines TRBV20-1 with TRBJ1-1; the D is unclear. There are 13 residues in the CDR3. CDR1 and CDR2 (germline): DFQATT, SNEGSKA (reference sequence). Trimming removed 3 bases from V and 3 bases from J, with 11 bases in between. This CDR3 is CSARIHPDTEAFF. The CDR3 DNA reads as TGCAGTGCTAGGATTCACCCGGACACTGAAGCTTTCTTT.

The V call is TRBV5-5, the J call TRBJ2-5, with a possible D match to TRBD1 (5 bases). The V gene lost 0 bases and the J gene lost 3 bases, with 9 bases spanning the gap. There are 14 residues in the CDR3. In germline, CDR1 is SGHKS, CDR2 YYEKEE (reference sequence). The CDR3 region has the DNA TGTGCCAGCAGCTTGGACAGGCCAAAAGAGACCCAGTACTTC. Translation gives CASSLDRPKETQYF.

V gene TRBV6-2 or TRBV6-3 combines with J gene TRBJ2-5; weak D call: TRBD2 (7 bases). The germline V gene encodes CDR1 MNHEY and CDR2 SVGEGT. The ends were cut back, 6 bases at V and 5 bases at J, with 19 bases in the middle. The CDR3 consists of 15 residues. This CDR3 is CASSPGGRFEETQYF. DNA of the CDR3: TGTGCCAGCAGCCCGGGGGGCCGCTTCGAGGAGACCCAGTACTTC.

This clonotype was counted between two and nine times. V usage is TRBV4-2 and J usage is TRBJ1-1; the match to TRBD1 covers 7 bases. V lost 4 bases and J lost 6; bases outside the gene matches: 11. CDR3 length equals 15 residues. CDR1 and CDR2 (germline): LGHNA, YNFKEQ. The CDR3 coding sequence is TGTGCCAGCAGCCTTTTGACAGGGTCGGTCGCTGAAGCTTTCTTT. Its protein product is CASSLLTGSVAEAFF.

This clonotype occurred many times. The V gene is TRBV18, the J gene TRBJ2-6; D possibly matches TRBD1 or TRBD2 (5 bases each). The CDR3 is made up of 18 amino acids. Per germline, CDR1 KGHSH and CDR2 LQKENI. The V end was cut by 3 bases, the J end by 4 bases, with 19 bases between. CDR3 sequence reads: CASSPHPPRDGGANVLTF. CDR3 DNA: TGTGCCAGCTCACCGCACCCACCTCGGGACGGAGGGGCCAACGTCCTGACTTTC.

The table lists this clonotype with many counts. The V and J genes are TRBV9 and TRBJ2-1; D unclear. The CDR3 length is 14 residues. Germline CDR1 SGDLS, CDR2 YYNGEE. V lost 4 bases to trimming and J lost 4 bases, with 12 bases between them. DNA of the CDR3: TGTGCCAGCAGCCCCGGTAGTTTTTACAATGAGCAGTTCTTC. Encoded protein: CASSPGSFYNEQFF.

The rearrangement joins TRBV10-3 to TRBJ1-4; 8 nucleotides match TRBD1. V lost 7 bases, J lost 5 bases, and 3 bases stayed unmatched. The CDR3 covers 13 residues. CDR1 ENHRY and CDR2 SYGVKD come from the germline V gene. CDR3 residues: CAIKGQVNEKLFF. In DNA form, the CDR3 reads TGTGCCATCAAGGGACAGGTCAATGAAAAACTGTTTTTT.